The 21 T cell receptor beta chains reported below all come from one sample, sequenced in a study of blood T cell repertoires in COVID-19. Sequencing used immunoSEQ multiplex PCR; TCRdb keeps in-frame clones, though not all of them. Of about 480,000 clones detected, roughly nine tenths appear once; the ten largest clones hold 0.75% to 0.9%. The sample comprised peripheral blood. The source is a man aged 18 to 35 with COVID-19, enrolled during active disease.

This sequence joins TRBV5-1 and TRBJ1-6, with 8 bases that match TRBD1. Losses at the gene ends were 4 bases for V and 9 bases for J; bases not matched to a gene: 12. This CDR3 contains 16 residues. Germline V lookup: CDR1 SGHRS, CDR2 YFSETQ. The CDR3 DNA follows: TGCGCCAGCAGCCTGAGTCCAGACAGGGGAGTTTCACCCCTCCACTTT. Protein sequence: CASSLSPDRGVSPLHF.

The V call is TRBV19, the J call TRBJ1-4; 11 bases are shared with TRBD1. CDR1 LNHDA and CDR2 SQIVND come from the germline V gene (reference sequence). Trimming removed 3 bases from V and 2 bases from J; junction bases left unmatched: 5. There are 17 residues in the CDR3. The CDR3 sequence: CASSMEDRGLTNEKLFF. The CDR3, as DNA: TGTGCCAGTAGTATGGAGGACAGGGGGCTCACTAATGAAAAACTGTTTTTT.

A few counts support this clone. The V call is TRBV6-5, the J call TRBJ2-5; 8 bases line up with TRBD1. The ends lost 7 bases at V and 7 bases at J; junction bases unmatched: 8. Per the germline V gene, CDR1 is MNHEY and CDR2 is SVGAGI. The CDR3 loop spans 13 amino acids. The DNA of the CDR3 is TGTGCCAGCAATGCAGGGGGCGCGGTGACCCAGTACTTC. It yields the protein CASNAGGAVTQYF.

The V call is TRBV15, the J call TRBJ2-1; 11 nucleotides agree with TRBD1. Losses at the gene ends were 0 bases for V and 9 bases for J; bases not matched to a gene: 10. Germline CDR1 reads LNHNV; CDR2 reads YYDKDF (reference sequence). The CDR3 spans 17 residues. The CDR3 spells CATSRDGGQGALGEQFF. Written as DNA, the CDR3 is TGTGCCACCAGCAGAGATGGAGGACAGGGGGCCCTAGGTGAGCAGTTCTTC.

The J gene is TRBJ1-1, the V gene TRBV5-4, with D possibly being TRBD1 (6 bases). V lost 0 bases and J lost 1, with 10 bases in between. The germline V gene has CDR1 SGHNT and CDR2 YYREEE (reference sequence). The CDR3 sequence is 15 residues long. CDR3 sequence (DNA): TGTGCCAGCAGCTTGGTAGGGGGATGGAACACTGAAGCTTTCTTT. This gives the protein CASSLVGGWNTEAFF.

This clone was counted a few times. This chain connects TRBV5-1 to TRBJ1-5, with D hard to call. The V end was cut by 5 bases, the J end by 8 bases, with 17 bases between. The CDR3 is 14 residues long. CDR1 and CDR2 (germline): SGHRS, YFSETQ. CDR3 DNA sequence: TGCGCCAGCAGTTTAGAGGGAGGCTCAAAGCCCCAGCATTTT. This sequence encodes CASSLEGGSKPQHF. The whole variable domain, filled in from reference TRBV5-1 and TRBJ1-5, reads KAGVTQTPRYLIKTRGQQVTLSCSPISGHRSVSWYQQTPGQGLQFLFEYFSETQRNKGNFPGRFSGRQFSNSRSEMNVSTLELGDSALYLCASSLEGGSKPQHFGDGTRLSIL.

This clone was detected a few times. The chain uses TRBV13 and TRBJ1-1; weak D call: TRBD1 (5 bases). Germline loops: CDR1 PRHDT, CDR2 FYEKMQ (reference sequence). The CDR3 sequence is 12 residues long. The ends were cut back, 2 bases at V and 5 bases at J, with 6 bases in the middle. CDR3 amino acids: CASSLRQTEAFF. In DNA, the CDR3 is TGTGCCAGCAGCTTACGACAGACTGAAGCTTTCTTT.

The chain combines TRBV11-2 with TRBJ1-1; a weak D match, TRBD1 (5 bases). CDR1 is SGHAT and CDR2 is FQNNGV in the germline V gene. The CDR3 is made up of 15 amino acids. Trimming left V 3 bases short and J 4 bases short, with 15 bases between. In nucleotides, the CDR3 is TGTGCCAGCAGCTTTGAGGCAGGGCTAGGCACTGAAGCTTTCTTT. Translated: CASSFEAGLGTEAFF.

The chain has TRBV11-3 and TRBJ2-7; 7 nucleotides align to TRBD1. Germline lookup yields CDR1 SGHNT and CDR2 YENEEA. Trimming removed 4 bases from V and 3 bases from J; junction bases left unmatched: 9. The CDR3 covers 15 residues. The CDR3 region is CASSWTQGQFYEQYF. The CDR3 nucleotides are TGTGCCAGCAGCTGGACCCAGGGACAGTTCTACGAGCAGTACTTC. The full variable domain, in which reference TRBV11-3 and TRBJ2-7 provide the parts outside the CDR3, is EAGVVQSPRYKIIEKKQPVAFWCNPISGHNTLYWYLQNLGQGPELLIRYENEEAVDDSQLPKDRFSAERLKGVDSTLKIQPAELGDSAVYLCASSWTQGQFYEQYFGPGTRLTVT.

The chain recombines TRBV3-1 (or the pseudogene TRBV3-2) with TRBJ2-3; D is unresolved. Germline CDR1 LGHDT, CDR2 YNNKEL (reference sequence). This CDR3 region has 17 residues. V was clipped by 2 bases and J by 4 bases, with 19 bases between them. CDR3 protein: CASSQSVLNLRPDTQYF. CDR3 coding DNA: TGTGCCAGCAGCCAATCTGTTTTGAATCTCAGGCCAGATACGCAGTATTTT.

The chain employs TRBV6-6 and TRBJ1-1; 8 bases line up with TRBD1. From germline, CDR1 is MNHNY and CDR2 SVGAGI (reference sequence). Trimming took 2 bases from V and 6 from J; bases not matched to a gene: 2. This CDR3 is built from 13 residues. CDR3 DNA: TGTGCCAGCAGTTACGTACAGGGGGCTGAAGCTTTCTTT. Encoded protein: CASSYVQGAEAFF.

The chain combines TRBV30 with TRBJ2-1; 10 bases agree with TRBD2. Trimming took 5 bases from V and 8 from J; bases not matched to a gene: 12. This CDR3 is 15 amino acids long. Germline assignment: CDR1 GTSNPN and CDR2 SVGIG (reference sequence). In nucleotides, the CDR3 is TGTGCCTGGTGTCTAGCGGGAGTAGCAGGGGATGAGCAGTTCTTC. It is translated as CAWCLAGVAGDEQFF.

There are a few counts of this clone. This rearrangement joins TRBV6-5 to TRBJ1-3; TRBD1 might be the D (5 bases). The germline gives CDR1 MNHEY, CDR2 SVGAGI. Trimming shortened V by 6 bases and J by 0 bases, and 9 bases separated the two germline ends. The CDR3 spans 14 residues. This chain's CDR3 is CASRTDSSGNTIYF. CDR3 DNA sequence: TGTGCCAGCAGGACCGACAGCTCTGGAAACACCATATATTTT.

V is TRBV24-1 and J is TRBJ2-3; 12 bases line up with TRBD2. With V trimmed by 2 bases and J by 5 bases, 7 bases remained unmatched. The length of the CDR3 is 17 residues. Germline V gene lookup returns CDR1 KGHDR and CDR2 SFDVKD. The CDR3 nucleotides read TGTGCCACCAGTGATTCCAAACTAGCGGGAGGAAGAGATACGCAGTATTTT. Amino acids: CATSDSKLAGGRDTQYF.

V and J are TRBV30 and TRBJ2-7; D gene ambiguous. V lost 2 bases and J 0 bases, leaving 8 bases between the germline ends. CDR3 length: 13 residues. Germline assignment: CDR1 GTSNPN and CDR2 SVGIG (reference sequence). The CDR3 here is CAWSRLASYEQYF. DNA of the CDR3: TGTGCCTGGAGTAGGTTAGCCTCCTACGAGCAGTACTTC.

The chain carries TRBV5-4 and TRBJ1-2; D unclear. The V end lost 0 bases, the J end lost 6 bases, and 18 bases lay between the germline ends. CDR1 is SGHNT, CDR2 YYREEE, per germline (reference sequence). This CDR3 has 16 residues. CDR3 bases: TGTGCCAGCAGCTTGGAGGCACAGTCCCCCCTGGATGGCTACACCTTC. Amino acid sequence: CASSLEAQSPLDGYTF.

The genes are TRBV19 and TRBJ1-1; 9 bases are shared with TRBD1. Germline CDR1 reads LNHDA; CDR2 reads SQIVND (reference sequence). The CDR3 covers 15 residues. Germline trimming cut 7 bases from V and 0 bases from J; bases unmatched to any gene: 6. CDR3 sequence reads: CASKPGTGLNTEAFF. In DNA form, the CDR3 reads TGTGCCAGTAAACCCGGGACAGGGCTGAACACTGAAGCTTTCTTT.

This clone was seen just once. This chain uses TRBV13 with TRBJ2-2; no reliable D call. The CDR3 extends over 13 amino acids. Trimming shortened V by 8 bases and J by 14 bases, and 21 bases separated the two germline ends. From germline, CDR1 is PRHDT and CDR2 FYEKMQ (reference sequence). This chain's CDR3 is CASHRLLSRGLFF. The CDR3 region has the DNA TGTGCCAGCCACCGACTGCTTAGCCGTGGACTGTTTTTT.

This chain connects TRBV7-8 to TRBJ2-7, with TRBD2 identical over 7 bases. From germline, CDR1 is SGHVS and CDR2 FQNEAQ. V lost 8 bases to trimming and J lost 0 bases; unmatched junction nucleotides: 4. This CDR3 has 13 residues. CDR3: CASLGGTSYEQYF. CDR3 coding DNA: TGTGCCAGCCTCGGGGGGACCTCCTACGAGCAGTACTTC.

This clone was detected only a few times. The chain carries TRBV19 and TRBJ1-1; the D is unclear. Germline-derived CDR1 and CDR2 are LNHDA and SQIVND (reference sequence). The CDR3 runs 13 residues. With 2 bases removed from V and 7 bases from J, the gap between germline ends came to 11 bases. Here the CDR3 reads CASSISNSLEAFF. In DNA form, the CDR3 reads TGTGCCAGTAGTATATCTAACAGCCTTGAAGCTTTCTTT.

This sequence joins TRBV2 and TRBJ2-7; a possible D gene is TRBD1 (5 bases). CDR3 length equals 13 residues. V gave up 5 bases and J gave up 7 bases, with 15 bases separating them. Germline V lookup: CDR1 SNHLY, CDR2 FYNNEI. CDR3 in DNA: TGTGCCAGCAGTAACCCGGACAACAGAGAGCAGTACTTC. Amino acids: CASSNPDNREQYF.